This T cell receptor (beta chain) originates from a study of shared clonotypes between healthy human individuals. Running of the assay took place at deep level. Authors' methods: As immunoSEQ supplied junction-only sequences (without quality scores), filtering differed. Sequencing was performed with immunoSEQ multiplex PCR; in TCRdb, only in-frame clones are kept and a portion is missing. V and J calls plus clone size are reproduced from that table; the DNA served to infer D and trimming. The table includes hundreds of thousands of clones, 70% to 80% detected once. This clone was recorded at least ten times. This CDR3 contains 12 residues. With 2 bases removed from V and 7 bases from J, the gap between germline ends came to 6 bases. The germline V gene encodes CDR1 MNHNS and CDR2 SASEGT.

The sample taken for sequencing was PBMCs. This chain uses TRBV6-1 with TRBJ1-5; D is uncertain. The origin of this receptor is a woman in her thirties or forties in good health. Some clones in this sample may be carry-over from other donors' samples. This chain's CDR3 is CASSEWGQPQHF. For the CDR3, the DNA is TGTGCCAGCAGTGAATGGGGACAGCCCCAGCATTTT.